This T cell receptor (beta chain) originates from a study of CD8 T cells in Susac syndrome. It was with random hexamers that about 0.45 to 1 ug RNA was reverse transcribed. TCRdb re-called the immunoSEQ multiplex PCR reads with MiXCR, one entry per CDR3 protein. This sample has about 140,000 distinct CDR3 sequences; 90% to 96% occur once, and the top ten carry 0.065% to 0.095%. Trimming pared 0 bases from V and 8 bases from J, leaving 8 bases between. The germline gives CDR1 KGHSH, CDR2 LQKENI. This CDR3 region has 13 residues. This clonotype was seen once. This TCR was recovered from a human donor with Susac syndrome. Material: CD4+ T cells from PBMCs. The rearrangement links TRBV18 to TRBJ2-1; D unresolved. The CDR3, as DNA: TGTGCCAGCTCACCACCGGCTGCGGATGAGCAGTTCTTC. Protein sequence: CASSPPAADEQFF.